This TCR beta chain was identified during a study of blood T cell repertoires in COVID-19. Study overall: Acute and convalescent COVID-19 samples came from the United States, Italy and Spain.

How the authors handled the data: Estimation of nucleated cell counts relied on the amplification of reference gene primers. The protocol was immunoSEQ multiplex PCR, while the TCRdb copy is restricted to in-frame clones and leaves out a portion. D and trimming were read from the DNA, whereas the V and J calls and clone size are those reported in that table. The repertoire holds roughly 100,000 clones, with 84% as singletons. The CDR3 sequence is 13 residues long. Germline loops: CDR1 MNHEY, CDR2 SVGAGI. Between the trimmed V and J ends, which lost 1 base and 5 bases, there was a span of 8 bases. Material for sequencing was peripheral blood. The genes are TRBV6-5 and TRBJ1-1, with D unclear. The TCR was taken from a man aged 35-49 years with active or convalescent COVID-19. CDR3 protein: CASSYWESTEAFF. The CDR3 nucleotides read TGTGCCAGCAGTTACTGGGAGAGTACTGAAGCTTTCTTT.